This T cell receptor beta chain was captured in a study of T-cell reconstitution after alpha-beta-depleted transplantation in children. This clonotype came up many times. This sample's TCRbeta library carried unique molecular identifier barcodes. TCRdb reprocessed the PCR reads with MiXCR, giving one entry per CDR3 protein. Among about 72,000 distinct CDR3 sequences listed, around 6.6% were seen once. The germline V gene has CDR1 SGHTA and CDR2 FQGTGA. The CDR3 covers 13 residues. Between the trimmed V and J ends, which lost 4 bases and 1 base, there was a span of 6 bases. This TCR came from a human donor who donated a stem cell graft to a child with acute lymphoblastic leukemia. This material consisted of PBMCs from the stem cell graft donor, taken from the stem cell graft. The rearrangement uses TRBV7-3 and TRBJ2-3; D is uncertain. The CDR3 DNA reads as TGTGCCAGCAGCTCCTACCGCACAGATACGCAGTATTTT. It is translated as CASSSYRTDTQYF.